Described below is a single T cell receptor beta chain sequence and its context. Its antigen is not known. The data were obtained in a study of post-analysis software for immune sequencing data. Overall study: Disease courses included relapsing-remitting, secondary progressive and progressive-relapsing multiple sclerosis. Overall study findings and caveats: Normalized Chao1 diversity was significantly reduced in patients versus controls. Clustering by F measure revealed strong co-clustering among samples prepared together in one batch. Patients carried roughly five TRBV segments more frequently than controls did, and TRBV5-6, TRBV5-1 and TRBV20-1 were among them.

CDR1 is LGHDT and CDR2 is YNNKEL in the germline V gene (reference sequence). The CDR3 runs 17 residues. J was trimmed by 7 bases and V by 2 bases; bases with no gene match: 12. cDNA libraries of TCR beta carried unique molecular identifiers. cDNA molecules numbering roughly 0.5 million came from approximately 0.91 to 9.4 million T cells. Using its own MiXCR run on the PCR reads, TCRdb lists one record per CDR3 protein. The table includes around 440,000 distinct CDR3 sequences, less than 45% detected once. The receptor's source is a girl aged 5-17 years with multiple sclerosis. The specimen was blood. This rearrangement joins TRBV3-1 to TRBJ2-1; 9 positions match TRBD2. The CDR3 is CASSQWGLREGLNEQFF. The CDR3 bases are TGTGCCAGCAGCCAATGGGGCCTGCGGGAGGGATTGAATGAGCAGTTCTTC.